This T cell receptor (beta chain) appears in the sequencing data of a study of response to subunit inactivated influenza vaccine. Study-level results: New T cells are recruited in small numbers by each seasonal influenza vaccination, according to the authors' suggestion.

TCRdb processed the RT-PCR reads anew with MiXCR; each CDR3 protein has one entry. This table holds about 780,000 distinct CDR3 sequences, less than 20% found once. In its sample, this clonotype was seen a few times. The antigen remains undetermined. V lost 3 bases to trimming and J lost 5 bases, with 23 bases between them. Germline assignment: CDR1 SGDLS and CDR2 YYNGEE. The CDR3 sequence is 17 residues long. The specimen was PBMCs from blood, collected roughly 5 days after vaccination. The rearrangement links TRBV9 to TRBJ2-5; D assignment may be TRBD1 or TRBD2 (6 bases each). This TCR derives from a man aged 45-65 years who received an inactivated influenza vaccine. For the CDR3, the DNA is TGTGCCAGCAGCGCCTCTCCGGAGGGGGGTATTCGGGAGACCCAGTACTTC. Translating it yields CASSASPEGGIRETQYF.